This T cell receptor beta chain is drawn from a study of molecular identifiers for immune sequencing clone quantification. Study context: Four of five splits of RNA from 20,000 or 100,000 naive CD8 cells were sequenced in replicates.

With 0 bases clipped from V and 0 bases from J, the junction kept 6 bases outside the gene matches. This CDR3 spans 17 amino acids. The germline V gene encodes CDR1 LGHNA and CDR2 YSLEER. This clonotype was seen at least ten times. Investigators produced naive CD8 libraries from 20,000 to 1,000,000 sorted cells, drawing on 10%, 30% or 50% RNA. TCRdb passed the PCR reads through MiXCR, listing each CDR3 protein once. The table has 85,000 to 95,000 distinct CDR3 sequences, roughly 19% seen once. The V gene is TRBV4-3, the J gene TRBJ2-7; 9 nucleotides agree with TRBD1. The TCR originated in a human donor in good health. Some libraries in this study had Jurkat cell RNA spiked in. The sample comprised naive CD8+ T cells from blood, with Jurkat cell RNA spiked in. Subset meaning: FACS-sorted CD8+CD4-CCR7+CD45RA+ naive T cells. DNA of the CDR3: TGCGCCAGCAGCCAAGATACCGGGACAGGGAGCTCCTACGAGCAGTACTTC. Amino acids: CASSQDTGTGSSYEQYF.